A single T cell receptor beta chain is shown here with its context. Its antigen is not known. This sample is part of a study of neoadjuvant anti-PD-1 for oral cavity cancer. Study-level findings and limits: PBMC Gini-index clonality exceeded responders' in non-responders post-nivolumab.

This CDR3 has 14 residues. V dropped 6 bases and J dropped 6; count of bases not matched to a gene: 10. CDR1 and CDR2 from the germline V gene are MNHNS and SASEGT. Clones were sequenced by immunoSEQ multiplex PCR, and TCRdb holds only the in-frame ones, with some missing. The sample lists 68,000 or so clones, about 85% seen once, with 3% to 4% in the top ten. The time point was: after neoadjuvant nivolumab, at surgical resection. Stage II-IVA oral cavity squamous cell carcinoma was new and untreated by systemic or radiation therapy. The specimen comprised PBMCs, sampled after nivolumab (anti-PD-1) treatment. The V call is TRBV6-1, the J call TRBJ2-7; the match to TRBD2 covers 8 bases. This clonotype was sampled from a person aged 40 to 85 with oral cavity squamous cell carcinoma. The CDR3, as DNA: TGTGCCAGCAGCCCGGGGGGGGCTTACGGCGAGCAGTACTTC. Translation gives CASSPGGAYGEQYF.